Shown below are 32 T cell receptor beta chains from a single sample sequenced in a study of Graves' ophthalmopathy and Graves' hyperthyroidism (dated by TCRdb to 2017 to 2018). TCRdb shows the sequencer as Illumina HiSeq 2000. For repertoire sequencing, the TCR beta CDR3 regions were amplified from RNA transcripts. A first-round RT-PCR used HTBI primers with the Qiagen OneStep RT-PCR kit, followed by a second-round multiplex PCR, size selection and purification. TCRdb itself trimmed the public reads at Q25 with fastp, ran MiXCR and retained productive beta chains. Each record represents a unique CDR3 protein, reported with the most common genes and DNA among its rows. The sample contains around 470,000 distinct CDR3 sequences, approximately 15% of them found a single time. Over 7.5% of the sample is taken by the ten largest. The sequencing sample was made of blood. Receptor source: a woman in her 30s with Graves' ophthalmopathy. Donor details come from another sample of the same person, matched by shared clones.

This clonotype was observed many times. This rearrangement joins TRBV7-3 to TRBJ1-1; D may be TRBD1 (6 bases). CDR1 and CDR2 from the germline V gene are SGHTA and FQGTGA. The V and J ends lost 2 bases and 2 bases respectively, with 21 bases between them. This CDR3 contains 18 residues. The CDR3 region is CASSLCLWGANPNTEAFF. The CDR3 DNA is TGTGCCAGCAGCTTATGCCTTTGGGGGGCCAACCCCAACACTGAAGCTTTCTTT.

On this clonotype: A read error may be the cause here, since a much bigger clone is one base away. This chain uses TRBV7-3 with TRBJ2-7; TRBD1 aligns across 7 bases. Gene TRBJ2-1 matches the end of the DNA better, so the J call may be wrong. CDR1 and CDR2 from the germline V gene are SGHTA and FQGTGA. This CDR3 contains 14 residues. The CDR3 nucleotides are TGTGCCAGCAGCTTACTGGGAACAGGGGCCGAGCAGTTCTTC. Protein product: CASSLLGTGAEQFF.

This clonotype was counted ten times or more. The CDR3 sequence: CSVATGTAGHEQYF. The CDR3 DNA reads TGCAGCGTTGCGACCGGGACAGCAGGCCACGAGCAGTACTTC. This chain joins TRBV29-1 and TRBJ2-7; TRBD1 agrees at 7 bases. CDR1 SQVTM and CDR2 ANQGSEA come from the germline V gene. The CDR3 is made up of 14 amino acids. After removal of 4 bases from V and 5 bases from J, the junction contained 11 bases not matched to a gene.

The sample holds many counts of this clonotype. This chain joins TRBV6-5 and TRBJ1-3, with no clear D. The germline V and J ends were trimmed by 4 bases and 4 bases, with 8 bases remaining between them. Germline V CDR1 and CDR2: MNHEY, SVGAGI. CDR3 length: 13 amino acids. The CDR3 DNA reads as TGTGCCAGCAGTTCCACACTCGGAAACACCATATATTTT. Residues: CASSSTLGNTIYF.

This clonotype has more than one count but fewer than ten. The chain joins TRBV6-1 to TRBJ1-2, with D unclear. Trimming left V 6 bases short and J 3 bases short, with 11 bases between. CDR1 MNHNS and CDR2 SASEGT come from the germline V gene. The CDR3 spans 13 residues. CDR3 amino acids: CASSTNSDYGYTF. CDR3 in DNA: TGTGCCAGCAGCACAAATTCTGACTATGGCTACACCTTC.

This clonotype was recorded at least ten times. The V and J genes are TRBV6-5 and TRBJ1-2; D perhaps matches TRBD1 (5 bases). This CDR3 is 14 amino acids long. V gave up 5 bases and J gave up 1 base, with 11 bases separating them. Germline CDR1 and CDR2: MNHEY and SVGAGI. The CDR3 DNA sequence: TGTGCCAGCAGTCCGGGACGGTTTAACTATGGCTACACCTTC. As protein: CASSPGRFNYGYTF.

The table lists this clonotype with many counts. The chain carries TRBV27 and TRBJ1-3; D might be TRBD1 (5 bases). From germline, CDR1 is MNHEY and CDR2 SMNVEV (reference sequence). CDR3 length: 14 residues. The ends were cut back, 9 bases at V and 0 bases at J, with 12 bases in the middle. The CDR3 spells CARLRDSSGNTIYF. DNA of the CDR3: TGTGCCAGACTAAGAGACAGCTCTGGAAACACCATATATTTT.

At least ten counts were recorded for this clonotype. V gene TRBV5-1 combines with J gene TRBJ1-6; D is ambiguous. CDR3 length equals 13 residues. Germline values: CDR1 SGHRS, CDR2 YFSETQ. V lost 8 bases, J lost 6 bases, and 12 bases lay in between. DNA of the CDR3: TGCGCCAGTTCGATGAGCGGTAATTCACCCCTCCACTTT. Translating it yields CASSMSGNSPLHF.

Of note for this clonotype: This may come from a read error, since a much larger clone is one base off. The chain carries TRBV5-1 and TRBJ2-5; a weak D match, TRBD2 (6 bases). CDR1 is SGHRS, CDR2 YFSETQ, per germline. The germline V and J ends were trimmed by 7 bases and 5 bases, with 18 bases remaining between them. This CDR3 comprises 14 residues. The CDR3 region is CASGHLTRKETQYF. CDR3 nucleotides: TGCGCCAGCGGCCACTTGACTAGAAAGGAGACCCAGTACTTC. Filled out from reference TRBV5-1 and TRBJ2-5, the complete variable domain reads KAGVTQTPRYLIKTRGQQVTLSCSPISGHRSVSWYQQTPGQGLQFLFEYFSETQRNKGNFPGRFSGRQFSNSRSEMNVSTLELGDSALYLCASGHLTRKETQYFGPGTRLLVL.

This clonotype was detected ten times or more. V is TRBV2 and J is TRBJ1-1; D remains unclear. CDR3 length equals 11 residues. V dropped 6 bases and J dropped 1 base, with 3 bases sitting between them. Germline V gene data show CDR1 as SNHLY and CDR2 as FYNNEI. This CDR3 reads CASRGNTEAFF. The CDR3 DNA is TGTGCCAGCAGGGGGAACACTGAAGCTTTCTTT.

In its sample, this clonotype was seen many times. The rearrangement uses TRBV28 and TRBJ2-2, with D possibly matching TRBD2 (5 bases). The V gene lost 5 bases and the J gene lost 4 bases, with 14 bases spanning the gap. CDR3 size: 15 residues. Germline V lookup: CDR1 MDHEN, CDR2 SYDVKM. The CDR3 sequence: CASSVAWGFTGELFF. Written as DNA, the CDR3 is TGTGCCAGCAGTGTAGCGTGGGGTTTCACCGGGGAGCTGTTTTTT.

This clonotype was recorded at least ten times. This chain joins TRBV12-3 or TRBV12-4 and TRBJ2-7; a weak D match, TRBD2 (6 bases). V lost 7 bases, J lost 4 bases, and 11 bases lay in between. The CDR3 extends over 12 amino acids. CDR3 residues: CASTLAGYEQYF. CDR3 DNA sequence: TGTGCCAGCACACTAGCCGGGTACGAGCAGTACTTC.

This clonotype was observed a handful of times. This chain joins TRBV19 and TRBJ2-5, with D unresolved. The length of the CDR3 is 10 residues. Deletions cut 8 bases from V and 4 bases from J, with 5 bases between. Germline loops: CDR1 LNHDA, CDR2 SQIVND (reference sequence). The CDR3 nucleotides are TGTGCCAGTCAAGGAGAGACCCAGTACTTC. Protein sequence: CASQGETQYF.

Many counts were recorded for this clonotype. The CDR3 protein is CASSPGLSYEQYF. CDR3 DNA: TGTGCCAGCAGCCCGGGACTGTCCTACGAGCAGTACTTC. The chain employs TRBV28 and TRBJ2-7; D may be TRBD2 (6 bases). V was cut by 6 bases and J by 1 base, with 10 bases left in between. Looked up from germline, CDR1 is MDHEN and CDR2 is SYDVKM. This CDR3 contains 13 residues. The full variable domain, with the rest looked up from reference TRBV28 and TRBJ2-7, is DVKVTQSSRYLVKRTGEKVFLECVQDMDHENMFWYRQDPGLGLRLIYFSYDVKMKEKGDIPEGYSVSREKKERFSLILESASTNQTSMYLCASSPGLSYEQYFGPGTRLTVT.

The chain recombines TRBV12-5 with TRBJ2-2; D unresolved. Trimming shortened V by 5 bases and J by 5 bases, and 9 bases separated the two germline ends. The CDR3 has 13 residues. Germline CDR1 reads LGHNT; CDR2 reads FRNRAP. The DNA for the CDR3 is TGTGCTAGTGGTCCCTACGTTACCGGGGAGCTGTTTTTT. This translates into CASGPYVTGELFF.

Points on this clonotype: At one end the junction does not follow the germline gene, possibly because of a read error. The V gene is TRBV6-1, the J gene TRBJ1-6, with 9 bases lining up with TRBD1. CDR1 and CDR2 from the germline V gene are MNHNS and SASEGT. This CDR3 region has 12 residues. This CDR3 is CASGTGNSTLHF. CDR3 bases: TGTGCCAGCGGGACAGGGAATTCAACCCTCCACTTT.

This clonotype was seen only a few times. The chain links TRBV28 to TRBJ2-5, with 8 nucleotides matching TRBD1. The V gene end was trimmed by 6 bases and the J gene end by 7 bases; junction bases not matched to a gene: 10. This CDR3 region has 14 residues. The V gene's germline CDR1 is MDHEN and CDR2 SYDVKM. CDR3 residues: CASRSTGATRTQYF. CDR3 DNA sequence: TGTGCCAGCAGGTCGACAGGGGCGACTAGGACCCAGTACTTC.

This clonotype was counted ten times or more. V gene TRBV24-1 combines with J gene TRBJ2-2, with no clear D. The germline CDR1 and CDR2 sequences are KGHDR and SFDVKD. The germline V and J ends were trimmed by 5 bases and 7 bases, with 16 bases remaining between them. CDR3 length: 15 amino acids. The chain's CDR3 is CATSAVGQPRGELFF. The CDR3 nucleotides read TGTGCCACCAGTGCCGTTGGGCAGCCTCGCGGGGAGCTGTTTTTT.

This sequence joins TRBV12-3 or TRBV12-4 and TRBJ1-5; no definite D call. V was cut by 5 bases and J by 3 bases, with 8 bases left in between. The CDR3 runs to 13 residues. CDR3 residues: CASSPATNQPQHF. The CDR3 DNA sequence: TGTGCCAGCAGTCCAGCAACCAATCAGCCCCAGCATTTT.

Ten or more counts support this clonotype. The rearrangement links TRBV12-3 or TRBV12-4 to TRBJ2-7; no clear D. Trimming removed 1 base from V and 7 bases from J, with 14 bases in between. CDR3 length equals 14 residues. The CDR3, as DNA: TGTGCCAGCAGTTTAGGGCTCAGGATAGGGGAGCAGTACTTC. It translates to CASSLGLRIGEQYF.

This clonotype was counted many times. The chain couples TRBV6-1 to TRBJ2-7; D ambiguous. CDR1 MNHNS and CDR2 SASEGT come from the germline V gene. Trimming stripped 2 bases from V and 1 base from J, with 6 bases between. This CDR3 is 13 amino acids long. The CDR3 DNA sequence: TGTGCCAGCAGTGAACAGGCGTCCTACGAGCAGTACTTC. This codes for CASSEQASYEQYF.

This clonotype occurred a few times. This chain links TRBV12-3 or TRBV12-4 with TRBJ2-6, with a possible D match to TRBD2 (7 bases). The CDR3 spans 17 residues. Trimming cost V 8 bases and J 1 base, with 18 bases left between them. CDR3 protein: CASGGAGVFSGANVLTF. The CDR3 DNA reads as TGTGCCAGCGGGGGGGCAGGGGTGTTTTCTGGGGCCAACGTCCTGACTTTC.

This clonotype showed up many times. The chain uses TRBV6-2 or TRBV6-3 and TRBJ1-3, with a possible D match to TRBD1 (5 bases). The germline V gene encodes CDR1 MNHEY and CDR2 SVGEGT. The CDR3 is 15 amino acids. The V end lost 0 bases, the J end lost 3 bases, and 9 bases lay between the germline ends. CDR3 nucleotides: TGTGCCAGCAGTTACTCGAGAGGGGATGGAAACACCATATATTTT. Protein product: CASSYSRGDGNTIYF.

This clonotype was recorded at least ten times. The gene calls are TRBV30 and TRBJ2-5; 8 bases are a match to TRBD2. This CDR3 is 14 amino acids long. CDR1 and CDR2 (germline): GTSNPN, SVGIG (reference sequence). The V and J ends lost 3 bases and 5 bases, in that order; junction bases with no gene match: 8. The CDR3: CAWRGDGGGETQYF. CDR3 sequence (DNA): TGTGCCTGGAGGGGGGACGGCGGGGGGGAGACCCAGTACTTC.

In this sample, this clonotype turned up a few times. V is TRBV6-4 and J is TRBJ1-3; tentatively, D is TRBD1 (6 bases). The CDR3 covers 15 residues. The germline gives CDR1 MRHNA, CDR2 SNTAGT. V was shortened by 7 bases and J by 1 base, with 14 bases between the two germline ends. DNA for the CDR3: TGTGCCAGCACCCTAGGGGGGAATTCTGGAAACACCATATATTTT. This translates into CASTLGGNSGNTIYF.

Comment on this clonotype: One base away lies a much larger clone, so this may be a sequencing read error. The chain is built from TRBV12-3 or TRBV12-4 and TRBJ1-1; possible D gene TRBD1, 5 bases. The CDR3 is 14 amino acids. V was shortened by 5 bases and J by 0 bases, with 10 bases between the two germline ends. The CDR3: CASSDSYMNTEAFF. Written as DNA, the CDR3 is TGTGCCAGCAGTGACAGTTACATGAACACTGAAGCTTTCTTT.

This clonotype showed up many times. The V gene is TRBV12-3 or TRBV12-4, the J gene TRBJ1-2; D remains ambiguous. CDR3 length: 15 residues. The V gene lost 1 base and the J gene lost 8 bases, with 17 bases spanning the gap. The CDR3 is CASSLGADGARGYTF. CDR3 nucleotide sequence: TGTGCCAGCAGTTTAGGGGCGGACGGCGCTCGGGGCTACACCTTC.

The chain is built from TRBV11-2 and TRBJ2-7, with D possibly being TRBD1 or TRBD2 (5 bases each). CDR3 length: 14 amino acids. Trimming pared 4 bases from V and 3 bases from J, leaving 13 bases between. CDR1 is SGHAT and CDR2 is FQNNGV in the germline V gene. For the CDR3, the DNA is TGTGCCAGCAGCTCAGGGACGGAATTCTACGAGCAGTACTTC. Translating it yields CASSSGTEFYEQYF.

In this sample, this clonotype turned up a few times. At one of its ends the junction is not consistent with the germline gene, which may arise from a read error. V and J are TRBV12-3 or TRBV12-4 and TRBJ2-5, with D perhaps TRBD1 (6 bases). CDR3 length: 14 residues. Here the CDR3 reads CASSLGHQQETKYF. In nucleotides, the CDR3 is TGTGCCAGCAGTTTGGGACATCAGCAAGAGACCAAGTACTTC.

The V call is TRBV12-3 or TRBV12-4, the J call TRBJ2-7; possibly TRBD1 or TRBD2 for D (5 bases each). The length of the CDR3 is 16 residues. Trimming cost V 1 base and J 1 base, with 14 bases left between them. CDR3 residues: CASSLGARGRSYEQYF. The CDR3 DNA is TGTGCCAGCAGTTTAGGGGCTCGGGGCAGATCCTACGAGCAGTACTTC.

The V and J genes are TRBV6-2 or TRBV6-3 and TRBJ1-2; TRBD1 agrees at 10 bases. The CDR3 totals 17 residues. Germline V CDR1 and CDR2: MNHEY, SVGEGT. Losses at the gene ends were 2 bases for V and 4 bases for J; bases not matched to a gene: 10. This CDR3 reads CASSYTIGTGVFYGYTF. For the CDR3, the DNA is TGTGCCAGCAGTTACACGATCGGGACAGGGGTTTTCTATGGCTACACCTTC.

Remarks on this clonotype: A single base separates this from a much larger clone, so it may be a read error. The rearrangement joins TRBV6-2 or TRBV6-3 to TRBJ1-5, with D tentatively TRBD1 (5 bases). Germline loops: CDR1 MNHEY, CDR2 SVGEGT. The CDR3 extends over 14 amino acids. CDR3 DNA: TGTGTCAGCTGCTCCGCAGGGAAGAATCAGCCCCAGCATTTT. Translated: CVSCSAGKNQPQHF.